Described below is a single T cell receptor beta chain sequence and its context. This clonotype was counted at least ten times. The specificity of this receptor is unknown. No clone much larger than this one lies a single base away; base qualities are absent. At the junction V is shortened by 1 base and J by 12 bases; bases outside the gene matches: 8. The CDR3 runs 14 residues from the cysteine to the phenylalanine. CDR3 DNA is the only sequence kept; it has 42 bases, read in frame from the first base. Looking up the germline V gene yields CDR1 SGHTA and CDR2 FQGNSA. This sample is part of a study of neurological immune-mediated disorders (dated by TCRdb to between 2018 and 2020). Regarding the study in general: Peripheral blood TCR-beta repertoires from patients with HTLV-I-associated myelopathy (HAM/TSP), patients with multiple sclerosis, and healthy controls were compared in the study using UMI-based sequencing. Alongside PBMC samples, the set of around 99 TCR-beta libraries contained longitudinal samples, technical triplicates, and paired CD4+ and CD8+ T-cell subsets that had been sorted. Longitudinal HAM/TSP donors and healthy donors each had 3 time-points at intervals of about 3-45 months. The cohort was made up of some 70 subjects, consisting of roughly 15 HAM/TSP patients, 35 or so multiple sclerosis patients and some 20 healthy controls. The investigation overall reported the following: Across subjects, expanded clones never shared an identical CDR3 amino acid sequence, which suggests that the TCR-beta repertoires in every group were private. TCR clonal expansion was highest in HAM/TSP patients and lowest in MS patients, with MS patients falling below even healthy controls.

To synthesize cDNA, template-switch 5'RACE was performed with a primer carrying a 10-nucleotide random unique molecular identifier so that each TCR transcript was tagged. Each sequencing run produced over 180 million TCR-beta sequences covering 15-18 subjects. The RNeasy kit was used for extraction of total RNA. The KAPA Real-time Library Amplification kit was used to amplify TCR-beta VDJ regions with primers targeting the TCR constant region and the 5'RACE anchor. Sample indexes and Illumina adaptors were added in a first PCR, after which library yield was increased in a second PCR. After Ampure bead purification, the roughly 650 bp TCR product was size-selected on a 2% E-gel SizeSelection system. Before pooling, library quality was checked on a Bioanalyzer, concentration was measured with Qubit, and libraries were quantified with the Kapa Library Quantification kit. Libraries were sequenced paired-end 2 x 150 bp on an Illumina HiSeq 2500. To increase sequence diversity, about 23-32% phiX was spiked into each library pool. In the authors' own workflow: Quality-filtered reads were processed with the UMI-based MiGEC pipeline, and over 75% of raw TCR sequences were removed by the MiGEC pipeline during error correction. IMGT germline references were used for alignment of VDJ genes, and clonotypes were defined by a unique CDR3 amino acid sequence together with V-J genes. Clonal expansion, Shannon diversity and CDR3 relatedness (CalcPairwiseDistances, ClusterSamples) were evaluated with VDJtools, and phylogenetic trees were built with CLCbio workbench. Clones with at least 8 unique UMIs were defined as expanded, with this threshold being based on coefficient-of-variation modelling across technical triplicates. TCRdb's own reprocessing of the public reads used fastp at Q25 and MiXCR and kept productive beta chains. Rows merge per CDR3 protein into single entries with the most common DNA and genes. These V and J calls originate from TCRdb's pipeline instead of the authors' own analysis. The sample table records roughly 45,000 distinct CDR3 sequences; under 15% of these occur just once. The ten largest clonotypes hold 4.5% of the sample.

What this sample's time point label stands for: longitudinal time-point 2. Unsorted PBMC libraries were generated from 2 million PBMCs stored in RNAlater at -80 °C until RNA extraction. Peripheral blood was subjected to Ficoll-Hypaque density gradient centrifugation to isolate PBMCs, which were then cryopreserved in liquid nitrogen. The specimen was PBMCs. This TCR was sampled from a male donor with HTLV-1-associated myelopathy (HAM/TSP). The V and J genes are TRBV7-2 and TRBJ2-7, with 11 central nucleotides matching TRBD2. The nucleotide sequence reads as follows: TGTGCCAGCAGCTTAGTACTAGCGGGGGATACGCGGTACTTC. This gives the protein CASSLVLAGDTRYF.